The sequence of this T cell receptor (beta chain) was determined in a study of blood T cells in healthy people across ages. Whole-study findings and limits: Investigators viewed diversity estimates from one million T cells as underestimates, the study reported. Donor CMV status was unknown, possibly confounding expanded clonotype changes.

For the second PCR, which ran for roughly 7 to 11 cycles, a sample-barcoded 5' primer and a J-beta primer mix were used. TCRdb processed the 5' RACE reads anew with MiXCR; each CDR3 protein has one entry. The sample carries about 1,500,000 distinct CDR3 sequences, 28% recorded once. Germline CDR1 SGHTA, CDR2 FQGNSA. Trimming left V 5 bases short and J 10 bases short, with 10 bases between. The CDR3 extends over 11 amino acids. This clonotype was observed a few times. Its antigen is still unknown. This sequence originates from a woman younger than 45 in good health. Sequenced material: blood. The chain has TRBV7-2 and TRBJ2-3; no clear D. CDR3 sequence (DNA): TGTGCCAGCAGCCCTGTAGGGTCGCAGTATTTT. Amino acids: CASSPVGSQYF. The whole variable domain, remainder taken from reference TRBV7-2 and TRBJ2-3, is GAGVSQSPSNKVTEKGKDVELRCDPISGHTALYWYRQSLGQGLEFLIYFQGNSAPDKSGLPSDRFSAERTGGSVSTLTIQRTQQEDSAVYLCASSPVGSQYFGPGTRLTVL.